This entry lists 11 T cell receptor beta chains sequenced from one sample in a study of neurological immune-mediated disorders. TCRdb called the 5' RACE reads again in MiXCR, with one record for every CDR3 protein. Counted here are about 70,000 distinct CDR3 sequences, 2.5% to 3.5% occurring once; the ten biggest clones make up more than 4.5%. Sequenced input: PBMCs. The origin of the receptors is a woman between 50 and 59 years old with multiple sclerosis.

This clonotype was observed at least ten times. The chain carries TRBV7-2 and TRBJ2-2; 8 bases line up with TRBD1. Germline trimming cut 3 bases from V and 5 bases from J; bases unmatched to any gene: 5. There are 15 residues in the CDR3. CDR1 SGHTA and CDR2 FQGNSA come from the germline V gene. The CDR3 nucleotides are TGTGCCAGCAGCTTGGACAGGGTGGAGACCGGGGAGCTGTTTTTT. Translated: CASSLDRVETGELFF.

Many counts were recorded for this clonotype. The CDR3 region has the DNA TGCAGTGCTAGGGGGGAGAGGTACACCGGGGAGCTGTTTTTT. Amino acid sequence: CSARGERYTGELFF. The chain is built from TRBV20-1 and TRBJ2-2; D tentatively reads TRBD1 or TRBD2 (5 bases each). This CDR3 region has 14 residues. V was shortened by 3 bases and J by 3 bases, with 11 bases between the two germline ends. Per germline, CDR1 DFQATT and CDR2 SNEGSKA (reference sequence).

This clonotype came up many times. The rearrangement joins TRBV5-1 to TRBJ1-1; D remains ambiguous. CDR3 length equals 15 residues. The germline V gene has CDR1 SGHRS and CDR2 YFSETQ. Trimming shortened V by 2 bases and J by 1 base, and 12 bases separated the two germline ends. DNA for the CDR3: TGCGCCAGCAGCTTCTCCTCTCGCGCGAACACTGAAGCTTTCTTT. This encodes CASSFSSRANTEAFF.

There are many counts of this clonotype. V usage is TRBV20-1 and J usage is TRBJ2-5; D remains unclear. The germline gives CDR1 DFQATT, CDR2 SNEGSKA (reference sequence). The CDR3 is 11 amino acids. Between the trimmed V and J ends, which lost 3 bases and 2 bases, there was a span of 4 bases. In nucleotides, the CDR3 is TGCAGTGCTAGTTTGCAAGAGACCCAGTACTTC. The encoded protein is CSASLQETQYF.

Ten or more counts support this clonotype. The CDR3 loop is CSVVGFRLLGNNEQFF. CDR3 bases: TGCAGCGTTGTAGGGTTTAGGTTACTCGGGAACAATGAGCAGTTCTTC. V usage is TRBV29-1 and J usage is TRBJ2-1, with a possible D match to TRBD2 (5 bases). CDR1 is SQVTM and CDR2 is ANQGSEA in the germline V gene. The CDR3 has 16 residues. The ends were cut back, 4 bases at V and 5 bases at J, with 21 bases in the middle.

This clonotype was detected ten times or more. This chain links TRBV6-2 or TRBV6-3 with TRBJ2-1, with D possibly matching TRBD2 (5 bases). The ends were cut back, 0 bases at V and 8 bases at J, with 17 bases in the middle. The germline V gene encodes CDR1 MNHEY and CDR2 SVGEGT. The CDR3 consists of 16 residues. This CDR3 is CASSYSSTRQLDEQFF. Here the CDR3 DNA reads TGTGCCAGCAGTTACTCGTCTACTAGACAACTCGATGAGCAGTTCTTC.

As for this clonotype: A read error may be the cause here, since a much bigger clone is one base away. This rearrangement joins TRBV4-3 to TRBJ2-5; D uncertain. From germline, CDR1 is LGHNA and CDR2 YSLEER. The CDR3 has 13 amino acids. Here the CDR3 DNA reads TGCGCCAGCAGCCACGATAGTCGTGAGAACCAGTACTTC. Amino acid sequence: CASSHDSRENQYF.

This clonotype was recorded at least ten times. The chain uses TRBV12-3 or TRBV12-4 and TRBJ2-2; no firm D call. Trimming pared 3 bases from V and 8 bases from J, leaving 10 bases between. The CDR3 consists of 13 residues. The CDR3 loop reads CASSFKSAGELFF. The CDR3 DNA follows: TGTGCCAGCAGTTTTAAATCCGCAGGGGAGCTGTTTTTT.

This clonotype came up many times. The V and J genes are TRBV5-1 and TRBJ2-6, with 15 bases identical to TRBD2. The J segment lost 0 bases and the V segment lost 4 bases, leaving 2 bases of the junction unmatched. This CDR3 contains 18 residues. Per germline, CDR1 SGHRS and CDR2 YFSETQ. The CDR3 nucleotides are TGCGCCAGCAGCGGGACTAGCGGGGGGTCCTCTGGGGCCAACGTCCTGACTTTC. The encoded protein is CASSGTSGGSSGANVLTF.

This clonotype has a count of ten or more. The rearrangement uses TRBV5-1 and TRBJ1-2; D is perhaps TRBD1 (5 bases). The CDR3 sequence is 15 residues long. Germline V gives CDR1 SGHRS, CDR2 YFSETQ. Trimming took 0 bases from V and 7 from J, leaving 16 bases between them. CDR3 bases: TGCGCCAGCAGCTTGGCCGCCGGTCAGGGCGCTGGCTACACCTTC. This encodes CASSLAAGQGAGYTF.

This clonotype occurred a few times. This chain uses TRBV11-2 with TRBJ2-1; 12 bases align to TRBD2. CDR1 is SGHAT and CDR2 is FQNNGV in the germline V gene. The junction had 2 bases not matched to a gene; V was cut back by 1 base and J by 7 bases. This CDR3 has 15 amino acids. The CDR3 spells CASSLATSGSNEQFF. CDR3 DNA: TGTGCCAGCAGCTTAGCGACTAGCGGGAGTAATGAGCAGTTCTTC.